Below are 24 T cell receptor beta chains sequenced from a single sample in a study of T cells in Graves' hyperthyroidism and ophthalmopathy. RNA transcripts provided the source from which TCR beta CDR3 regions were amplified. HTBI primers drove first-round RT-PCR of the TCR CDR3. In TCRdb, the multiplex PCR reads were re-called with MiXCR into one record per CDR3 protein. Here the sample spans about 700,000 distinct CDR3 sequences, 12% to 15% being singletons. Sequenced: blood. Receptors originate from a woman between 18 and 29 years old with Graves' hyperthyroidism.

About this clonotype: At one boundary the junction diverges from the germline segment, which might be a read error. The V and J genes are TRBV12-3 or TRBV12-4 and TRBJ2-5, with 10 bases aligning to TRBD1. The CDR3 contains 14 residues. This CDR3 is CANSFWGQGETQYF. The DNA for the CDR3 is TGTGCCAACAGTTTTTGGGGACAGGGGGAGACCCAGTACTTC.

This clonotype was picked up many times. This chain links TRBV2 with TRBJ2-2, with a possible D match to TRBD2 (5 bases). There are 14 residues in the CDR3. V was pared by 5 bases and J by 4 bases, with 11 bases between. Per germline, CDR1 SNHLY and CDR2 FYNNEI. Here the CDR3 reads CASSYTSLTGELFF. The CDR3 nucleotides read TGTGCCAGCAGTTATACTAGTCTCACCGGGGAGCTGTTTTTT.

At least ten counts were recorded for this clonotype. This rearrangement joins TRBV2 to TRBJ2-7; 8 nucleotides line up with TRBD1. Germline lookup yields CDR1 SNHLY and CDR2 FYNNEI. The CDR3 is made up of 15 amino acids. V dropped 6 bases and J dropped 0; count of bases not matched to a gene: 7. The CDR3 DNA reads TGTGCCAGCAGGGACACCGGGACAGGCTCCTACGAGCAGTACTTC. It encodes CASRDTGTGSYEQYF.

The sample holds a few counts of this clonotype. This sequence joins TRBV24-1 and TRBJ2-3; D is undetermined. The CDR3 extends over 11 amino acids. Trimming pared 7 bases from V and 1 base from J, leaving 2 bases between. Germline assignment: CDR1 KGHDR and CDR2 SFDVKD. DNA for the CDR3: TGTGCCACCAGGGGCACAGATACGCAGTATTTT. Amino acid sequence: CATRGTDTQYF.

This clonotype was seen repeatedly, ten times or more. The chain is built from TRBV7-2 and TRBJ2-7, with D perhaps being TRBD1 or TRBD2 (6 bases each). Trimming removed 2 bases at V and 4 bases at J, with 18 bases between. Germline values: CDR1 SGHTA, CDR2 FQGNSA. This CDR3 is 16 amino acids long. CDR3 DNA sequence: TGTGCCAGCAGCTTAAGGGGGTGGGGGGCCGATTACGAGCAGTACTTC. It yields the protein CASSLRGWGADYEQYF.

The chain has TRBV5-1 and TRBJ1-1; perhaps TRBD1 as D (5 bases). Germline CDR1 SGHRS, CDR2 YFSETQ. The CDR3 extends over 14 amino acids. V was shortened by 6 bases and J by 1 base, with 13 bases between the two germline ends. The CDR3: CASNLGGGNTEAFF. CDR3 DNA sequence: TGCGCCAGCAATTTGGGGGGGGGGAACACTGAAGCTTTCTTT.

Ten or more counts support this clonotype. This sequence joins TRBV13 and TRBJ2-1; 13 bases fit TRBD2. This CDR3 has 16 residues. Germline CDR1 reads PRHDT; CDR2 reads FYEKMQ (reference sequence). The ends lost 4 bases at V and 5 bases at J; junction bases unmatched: 5. The CDR3 DNA reads TGTGCCAGCAGCTCAGAGGGACTAGCGGGGCACAATGAGCAGTTCTTC. This sequence encodes CASSSEGLAGHNEQFF. Supplemented by reference TRBV13 and TRBJ2-1, the full variable domain reads AAGVIQSPRHLIKEKRETATLKCYPIPRHDTVYWYQQGPGQDPQFLISFYEKMQSDKGSIPDRFSAQQFSDYHSELNMSSLELGDSALYFCASSSEGLAGHNEQFFGPGTRLTVL.

This clonotype was observed at least ten times. This chain uses TRBV28 with TRBJ2-3; TRBD2 matches 8 bases. The CDR3 contains 15 residues. Germline loops: CDR1 MDHEN, CDR2 SYDVKM. Trimming removed 5 bases from V and 2 bases from J; junction bases left unmatched: 6. The CDR3 nucleotides read TGTGCCAGCAGTCCTTGGCGGGAGGCCACAGATACGCAGTATTTT. It specifies CASSPWREATDTQYF.

The table lists this clonotype with a few counts. A much more abundant neighbour one base away suggests this may be a read error. V gene TRBV7-9 combines with J gene TRBJ2-7; 7 nucleotides match TRBD1. CDR1 and CDR2 from the germline V gene are SEHNR and FQNEAQ (reference sequence). The CDR3 has 13 residues. V lost 4 bases, J lost 2 bases, and 2 bases stayed unmatched. The CDR3 is CASSWDRPYEQYF. The CDR3 nucleotides are TGTGCCAGCAGCTGGGACAGACCCTACGAGCAGTACTTC. The complete variable domain, with remaining parts taken from reference TRBV7-9 and TRBJ2-7, reads DTGVSQNPRHKITKRGQNVTFRCDPISEHNRLYWYRQTLGQGPEFLTYFQNEAQLEKSRLLSDRFSAERPKGSFSTLEIQRTEQGDSAMYLCASSWDRPYEQYFGPGTRLTVT.

This clonotype appeared many times. The chain uses TRBV7-9 and TRBJ1-1; D call uncertain. V dropped 4 bases and J dropped 0 bases, with 15 bases sitting between them. This CDR3 spans 16 amino acids. The germline CDR1 and CDR2 sequences are SEHNR and FQNEAQ (reference sequence). CDR3 amino acids: CASSSNDWVMNTEAFF. The CDR3 DNA is TGTGCCAGCAGCTCAAATGATTGGGTTATGAACACTGAAGCTTTCTTT.

The chain employs TRBV3-1 and TRBJ1-4; no reliable D call. Trimming took off 4 bases at V and 6 bases at J, with 18 bases between the two ends. CDR3 length equals 16 residues. Germline values: CDR1 LGHDT, CDR2 YNNKEL (reference sequence). CDR3 DNA: TGTGCCAGCAGCCTTCAGGCGGCTTATGATTATGAAAAACTGTTTTTT. Its protein is CASSLQAAYDYEKLFF.

The chain employs TRBV7-9 and TRBJ2-3, with TRBD2 identical over 14 bases. Looked up from germline, CDR1 is SEHNR and CDR2 is FQNEAQ (reference sequence). The CDR3 contains 16 residues. V lost 5 bases and J lost 5; bases outside the gene matches: 6. The CDR3 reads CASSETSGRAVDTQYF. The CDR3 DNA follows: TGTGCCAGCAGCGAGACTAGCGGGAGGGCTGTAGATACGCAGTATTTT.

The chain is built from TRBV7-8 and TRBJ2-1; 7 nucleotides match TRBD2. This CDR3 is 15 amino acids long. Germline V gene sequence: CDR1 SGHVS, CDR2 FQNEAQ. The J segment lost 9 bases and the V segment lost 5 bases, leaving 13 bases of the junction unmatched. The CDR3 nucleotides read TGTGCCAGCAGCCACGGCCGGGCTAGCGGCGGTGAGCAGTTCTTC. It is translated as CASSHGRASGGEQFF.

J is TRBJ2-3 and V is TRBV2; D is unclear. This CDR3 contains 13 residues. Trimming removed 6 bases from V and 5 bases from J, with 12 bases in between. Germline V gene sequence: CDR1 SNHLY, CDR2 FYNNEI. The CDR3 spells CASSRTALDTQYF. The CDR3 coding sequence is TGTGCCAGCAGCCGAACAGCGTTAGATACGCAGTATTTT.

This clonotype has a count of ten or more. The genes are TRBV7-2 and TRBJ2-3; 15 positions agree with TRBD2. Unmatched junction bases numbered 14, after V lost 5 bases and J lost 5 bases. There are 19 residues in the CDR3. Germline V gene lookup returns CDR1 SGHTA and CDR2 FQGNSA. The CDR3 reads CASSPRALGTSGRIDTQYF. DNA for the CDR3: TGTGCCAGCAGCCCGAGAGCCCTCGGGACTAGCGGGAGGATAGATACGCAGTATTTT.

The table lists this clonotype with a few counts. The rearrangement joins TRBV19 to TRBJ1-3; D is unclear. The CDR3 loop spans 15 amino acids. The germline V and J ends were trimmed by 5 bases and 0 bases, with 11 bases remaining between them. Germline lookup yields CDR1 LNHDA and CDR2 SQIVND (reference sequence). The CDR3: CASSETQSSGNTIYF. CDR3 in DNA: TGTGCCAGTAGTGAGACGCAAAGCTCTGGAAACACCATATATTTT.

This clonotype was observed many times. This sequence joins TRBV2 and TRBJ2-1, with TRBD2 matching 15 bases. The CDR3 is 15 residues long. After removal of 7 bases from V and 6 bases from J, the junction contained 4 bases not matched to a gene. Germline V gives CDR1 SNHLY, CDR2 FYNNEI. As DNA, the CDR3 is TGTGCCAGCAAGTCGGGACTAGCGGGGGGCAATGAGCAGTTCTTC. Translated, it gives CASKSGLAGGNEQFF.

V is TRBV18 and J is TRBJ1-1; D is perhaps TRBD1 (6 bases). The CDR3 consists of 13 residues. The germline gives CDR1 KGHSH, CDR2 LQKENI. Deletions cut 2 bases from V and 10 bases from J, with 14 bases between. In DNA form, the CDR3 reads TGTGCCAGCTCACCAACAGGGACTGTTGGAGCTTTCTTT. This sequence encodes CASSPTGTVGAFF.

V gene TRBV20-1 combines with J gene TRBJ2-3; D may be TRBD1 or TRBD2 (5 bases each). V lost 4 bases, J lost 9 bases, and 14 bases lay in between. Germline CDR1 and CDR2: DFQATT and SNEGSKA (reference sequence). This CDR3 has 12 residues. The CDR3 DNA is TGCAGTGCTAACCCGGGACCCGCGACGCAGTATTTT. It yields the protein CSANPGPATQYF.

The chain employs TRBV6-2 or TRBV6-3 and TRBJ2-1, with TRBD2 matching 9 bases. V shed 3 bases, J shed 9 bases, and the junction held 6 bases outside the gene matches. The CDR3 is 14 residues long. CDR1 MNHEY and CDR2 SVGEGT come from the germline V gene. CDR3 coding DNA: TGTGCCAGCAGTTATGGGACTAGCAGCTCTGAGCAGTTCTTC. Translated: CASSYGTSSSEQFF.

Turning to this clonotype: This may arise from a read error, as a much more abundant clone is one base away. The V and J genes are TRBV28 and TRBJ2-7, with no clear D. Trimming shortened V by 6 bases and J by 5 bases, and 11 bases separated the two germline ends. The CDR3 runs to 12 residues. Germline assignment: CDR1 MDHEN and CDR2 SYDVKM. The CDR3 sequence is CASSQRVDEQYF. In nucleotides, the CDR3 is TGTGCCAGCAGCCAACGGGTCGACGAGCAGTACTTC.

The sample holds many counts of this clonotype. This chain connects TRBV11-2 to TRBJ2-1; D might be TRBD2 (5 bases). Between the trimmed V and J ends, which lost 4 bases and 9 bases, there was a span of 7 bases. This CDR3 is built from 11 residues. In germline, CDR1 is SGHAT, CDR2 FQNNGV. The CDR3 nucleotides are TGTGCCAGCAGCTCCGCGGGTGAGCAGTTCTTC. This translates into CASSSAGEQFF.

This sequence joins TRBV6-2 or TRBV6-3 and TRBJ2-7; no definite D call. Germline loops: CDR1 MNHEY, CDR2 SVGEGT. V lost 7 bases, J lost 1 base, and 8 bases lay in between. The CDR3 length is 12 residues. DNA for the CDR3: TGTGCCAGCATATGGTCTTCCTACGAGCAGTACTTC. Translating gives CASIWSSYEQYF.

This clonotype was seen a handful of times. The rearrangement joins TRBV20-1 to TRBJ2-2; D is perhaps TRBD1 (6 bases). Trimming left V 6 bases short and J 6 bases short, with 11 bases between. The germline CDR1 and CDR2 sequences are DFQATT and SNEGSKA (reference sequence). The CDR3 is made up of 12 amino acids. This CDR3 reads CSARDIPGELFF. CDR3 sequence (DNA): TGCAGTGCCAGGGACATTCCCGGGGAGCTGTTTTTT.